These 9 T cell receptor beta chains were sequenced from one sample in a study of blood T cells in healthy people across ages. PCR was performed a second time for roughly 7 to 11 cycles using a sample-barcoded 5' primer and a J-beta primer mix. One entry per CDR3 protein results from TCRdb running MiXCR on the 5' RACE reads. The sample lists 600,000 to 800,000 distinct CDR3 sequences, about 21% seen once, with roughly 3.7% in the top ten. Input material: blood. These receptors all come from a man between 65 and 85 years old in good health.

CDR3 protein: CASSVARVDEQFF. For the CDR3, the DNA is TGTGCCAGCAGCGTAGCCAGAGTCGATGAGCAGTTCTTC. The rearrangement uses TRBV9 and TRBJ2-5, with unresolved D. The end of the DNA fits TRBJ2-1 better, so the J call may be wrong. Per the germline V gene, CDR1 is SGDLS and CDR2 is YYNGEE. This CDR3 comprises 13 residues.

This clonotype was seen a few times. This chain uses TRBV10-3 with TRBJ1-3; D is unclear. V lost 2 bases and J lost 1, with 12 bases in between. The CDR3 contains 16 residues. Germline V lookup: CDR1 ENHRY, CDR2 SYGVKD. Here the CDR3 reads CAISEPGSQSGNTIYF. CDR3 nucleotide sequence: TGTGCCATCAGTGAGCCGGGGTCCCAATCTGGAAACACCATATATTTT.

This clonotype occurred a few times. The chain links TRBV9 to TRBJ2-4, with a possible D match to TRBD2 (7 bases). Trimming cost V 4 bases and J 0 bases, with 17 bases left between them. Germline-derived CDR1 and CDR2 are SGDLS and YYNGEE. This CDR3 is built from 17 residues. CDR3 coding DNA: TGTGCCAGCAGCCCAGAGGGAGGGGGACTAGCCAAAAACATTCAGTACTTC. Translation gives CASSPEGGGLAKNIQYF. Combining the CDR3 with reference TRBV9 and TRBJ2-4 gives the whole variable domain DSGVTQTPKHLITATGQRVTLRCSPRSGDLSVYWYQQSLDQGLQFLIQYYNGEERAKGNILERFSAQQFPDLHSELNLSSLELGDSALYFCASSPEGGGLAKNIQYFGAGTRLSVL.

The DNA of the CDR3 is TGTGCCAGCAGTCACACCGGGACAGGGGAAGAGACCCAGTACTTC. This gives the protein CASSHTGTGEETQYF. The chain carries TRBV12-3 or TRBV12-4 and TRBJ2-5; 10 nucleotides align to TRBD1. The CDR3 contains 15 residues. V lost 5 bases and J lost 3; bases outside the gene matches: 6.

This chain uses TRBV7-3 with TRBJ2-3; 9 positions match TRBD1. With the DNA end fitting TRBJ1-5 better, the J assignment may be wrong. Germline V gene sequence: CDR1 SGHTA, CDR2 FQGTGA. The CDR3 length is 15 residues. This CDR3 reads CASSQGTGSTDTQHF. The CDR3 region has the DNA TGTGCCAGTAGCCAGGGGACAGGGAGCACAGATACGCAGCATTTT.

The chain carries TRBV5-1 and TRBJ2-2; TRBD1 agrees at 7 bases. The length of the CDR3 is 15 residues. J was trimmed by 6 bases and V by 0 bases; bases with no gene match: 5. Germline lookup yields CDR1 SGHRS and CDR2 YFSETQ. The CDR3 protein is CASSLGQGVAGELFF. For the CDR3, the DNA is TGCGCCAGCAGCTTGGGACAGGGAGTAGCCGGGGAGCTGTTTTTT.

The rearrangement joins TRBV20-1 to TRBJ2-4; 9 nucleotides match TRBD2. This CDR3 is 17 amino acids long. J lost 0 bases, V lost 7 bases, and 13 bases had no gene match. CDR1 and CDR2 from the germline V gene are DFQATT and SNEGSKA (reference sequence). The CDR3 nucleotides read TGCAGTGTTCGGCCGAGACTAGCGGTCTCAGCCAAAAACATTCAGTACTTC. This encodes CSVRPRLAVSAKNIQYF.

This clonotype was counted ten times or more. This chain connects TRBV20-1 to TRBJ2-4; a weak D match, TRBD1 (5 bases). Germline-derived CDR1 and CDR2 are DFQATT and SNEGSKA (reference sequence). The V and J ends lost 5 bases and 0 bases respectively, with 11 bases between them. This CDR3 is 14 amino acids long. The CDR3: CSAPKGLAKNIQYF. Here the CDR3 DNA reads TGCAGTGCTCCCAAGGGGCTAGCCAAAAACATTCAGTACTTC.

V is TRBV5-1 and J is TRBJ2-2; 7 nucleotides agree with TRBD1. With V trimmed by 8 bases and J by 0 bases, 16 bases remained unmatched. The CDR3 is made up of 18 amino acids. Germline values: CDR1 SGHRS, CDR2 YFSETQ. CDR3 residues: CASTDRVLVLANTGELFF. In nucleotides, the CDR3 is TGCGCCAGTACTGACAGGGTCCTAGTTCTTGCGAACACCGGGGAGCTGTTTTTT.